The next 32 T cell receptor beta chains were all read from a single sample in a study of immune evolution from preneoplasia to lung adenocarcinoma. Measured with immunoSEQ multiplex PCR; TCRdb has only the in-frame clones, and not every one. Of 7,500 or so clones listed, approximately 73% are singletons. The material sequenced was FFPE atypical adenomatous hyperplasia tissue from the lung. Subset: atypical adenomatous hyperplasia (AAH), lung preneoplasia. Receptors were obtained from a donor of 70 years or more with lung adenocarcinoma. Some clones in this sample may be carry-over from other donors' samples.

The chain combines TRBV7-9 with TRBJ1-1; D may be TRBD1 (5 bases). The V gene's germline CDR1 is SEHNR and CDR2 FQNEAQ (reference sequence). The CDR3 consists of 14 residues. V lost 5 bases and J 6 bases, leaving 16 bases between the germline ends. CDR3 nucleotide sequence: TGTGCCAGCAGCCCCTCGGGGGGTAGCCCTGAAGCTTTCTTT. Encoded protein: CASSPSGGSPEAFF.

J is TRBJ1-4 and V is TRBV19; D not certain. The V and J ends lost 5 bases and 8 bases respectively, with 15 bases between them. The CDR3 runs 14 residues. Germline V gene lookup returns CDR1 LNHDA and CDR2 SQIVND (reference sequence). The CDR3 sequence is CASSFLSDGEKLFF. The CDR3, as DNA: TGTGCCAGTAGTTTTCTATCTGACGGAGAAAAACTGTTTTTT. Drawing the rest from reference TRBV19 and TRBJ1-4, the complete variable domain is DGGITQSPKYLFRKEGQNVTLSCEQNLNHDAMYWYRQDPGQGLRLIYYSQIVNDFQKGDIAEGYSVSREKKESFPLTVTSAQKNPTAFYLCASSFLSDGEKLFFGSGTQLSVL.

The chain is built from TRBV15 and TRBJ2-6; 7 positions agree with TRBD1. Germline V gene sequence: CDR1 LNHNV, CDR2 YYDKDF (reference sequence). The CDR3 totals 15 residues. Germline trimming cut 0 bases from V and 13 bases from J; bases unmatched to any gene: 9. DNA of the CDR3: TGTGCCACCAGCAGAGAGGGGGCAGGGGGAGAGGTCCTGACTTTC. It yields the protein CATSREGAGGEVLTF.

The V call is TRBV5-6, the J call TRBJ1-2, with no clear D. From germline, CDR1 is SGHDT and CDR2 YYEEEE. This CDR3 contains 13 residues. With 0 bases removed from V and 8 bases from J, the gap between germline ends came to 11 bases. In nucleotides, the CDR3 is TGTGCCAGCAGCTTGGGCCCAGTGGAGGGCTACACCTTC. This codes for CASSLGPVEGYTF.

This chain joins TRBV5-1 and TRBJ2-3, with D perhaps assigned TRBD1 or TRBD2 (5 bases each). The germline CDR1 and CDR2 sequences are SGHRS and YFSETQ. This CDR3 spans 17 amino acids. The germline V and J ends were trimmed by 0 bases and 1 base, with 15 bases remaining between them. The CDR3 loop is CASSLAAGTPGTDTQYF. CDR3 coding DNA: TGCGCCAGCAGCTTGGCCGCCGGGACCCCTGGCACAGATACGCAGTATTTT.

The chain couples TRBV28 to TRBJ1-2; D gene uncertain. Germline V gene sequence: CDR1 MDHEN, CDR2 SYDVKM. Trimming took 4 bases from V and 1 from J, leaving 13 bases between them. There are 15 residues in the CDR3. CDR3 loop: CASSSHGVGNYGYTF. The DNA for the CDR3 is TGTGCCAGCAGTTCCCACGGGGTCGGTAACTATGGCTACACCTTC.

This clone appeared a few times. The chain has TRBV11-3 and TRBJ2-7, with D perhaps being TRBD1 or TRBD2 (5 bases each). This CDR3 contains 16 residues. Trimming left V 0 bases short and J 2 bases short, with 14 bases between. Germline V lookup: CDR1 SGHNT, CDR2 YENEEA. CDR3 in DNA: TGTGCCAGCAGCTTAGAGAGGGGCCCTGGGACCTACGAGCAGTACTTC. Protein sequence: CASSLERGPGTYEQYF.

CDR3 DNA: TGTGCCAGTAGTAAAGGGCAGGGGACGTCCTCGCCAACCTACAATGAGCAGTTCTTC. Amino acid sequence: CASSKGQGTSSPTYNEQFF. The genes are TRBV19 and TRBJ2-1; TRBD1 might be the D (6 bases). The V and J ends lost 4 bases and 2 bases respectively, with 24 bases between them. The CDR3 loop spans 19 amino acids. Germline-derived CDR1 and CDR2 are LNHDA and SQIVND (reference sequence).

This clone was picked up one time. The chain couples TRBV7-2 to TRBJ1-2; no clear D. The CDR3 is made up of 13 amino acids. The germline CDR1 and CDR2 sequences are SGHTA and FQGNSA. V lost 4 bases, J lost 4 bases, and 10 bases lay in between. DNA of the CDR3: TGTGCCAGCAGCTCCCCCCCGCTCTATGGCTACACCTTC. This sequence encodes CASSSPPLYGYTF.

The chain has TRBV10-1 and TRBJ2-5; TRBD1 matches 7 bases. Losses at the gene ends were 0 bases for V and 4 bases for J; bases not matched to a gene: 2. The germline CDR1 and CDR2 sequences are WNHNN and SYGVQD (reference sequence). The CDR3 extends over 14 amino acids. The CDR3 DNA sequence: TGCGCCAGCAGTGAGTCTAGACAGGGAGAGACCCAGTACTTC. Translated, it gives CASSESRQGETQYF.

The table lists this clone with a few counts. The chain joins TRBV5-4 to TRBJ2-2, with a tentative D call TRBD2 (7 bases). Germline V lookup: CDR1 SGHNT, CDR2 YYREEE (reference sequence). The CDR3 consists of 17 residues. Trimming stripped 0 bases from V and 1 base from J, with 13 bases between. The CDR3 loop is CASSLGAGAQNTGELFF. CDR3 DNA sequence: TGTGCCAGCAGCTTGGGGGCGGGGGCTCAGAACACCGGGGAGCTGTTTTTT. The variable domain in full, with the rest retrieved from reference TRBV5-4 and TRBJ2-2, is ETGVTQSPTHLIKTRGQQVTLRCSSQSGHNTVSWYQQALGQGPQFIFQYYREEENGRGNFPPRFSGLQFPNYSSELNVNALELDDSALYLCASSLGAGAQNTGELFFGEGSRLTVL.

The chain employs TRBV28 and TRBJ2-3, with TRBD2 matching over 7 bases. The ends lost 2 bases at V and 2 bases at J; junction bases unmatched: 10. The CDR3 is 17 amino acids. Germline V gene lookup returns CDR1 MDHEN and CDR2 SYDVKM. CDR3 coding DNA: TGTGCCAGCAGTTTAGAAGAGGTGGGGGGGGACACAGATACGCAGTATTTT. It encodes CASSLEEVGGDTDTQYF.

The V gene is TRBV7-3, the J gene TRBJ2-1, with a tentative D call TRBD1 (6 bases). The CDR3 sequence is 13 residues long. Germline V gene sequence: CDR1 SGHTA, CDR2 FQGTGA. V lost 5 bases, J lost 4 bases, and 9 bases lay in between. The CDR3 DNA is TGTGCCAGCAGCCGGACAGAATACAATGAGCAGTTCTTC. It translates to CASSRTEYNEQFF.

This chain joins TRBV6-5 and TRBJ1-4; possibly TRBD1 for D (6 bases). With 8 bases removed from V and 3 bases from J, the gap between germline ends came to 7 bases. Germline assignment: CDR1 MNHEY and CDR2 SVGAGI. The CDR3 spans 12 residues. The CDR3 is CASWTANEKLFF. The CDR3 DNA follows: TGTGCCAGCTGGACAGCTAATGAAAAACTGTTTTTT.

V gene TRBV13 combines with J gene TRBJ2-1, with D possibly being TRBD1 or TRBD2 (5 bases each). V was trimmed by 0 bases and J by 9 bases, leaving 15 bases between them. CDR3 size: 15 residues. Germline CDR1 reads PRHDT; CDR2 reads FYEKMQ (reference sequence). CDR3 amino acids: CASSLGLGTSSEQFF. The CDR3 region has the DNA TGTGCCAGCAGCTTAGGCCTAGGGACGTCTAGTGAGCAGTTCTTC.

This clone was counted between two and nine times. CDR3 sequence: CASLGTNQPQHF. For the CDR3, the DNA is TGTGCCAGCTTGGGGACCAATCAGCCCCAGCATTTT. The chain links TRBV28 to TRBJ1-5, with D perhaps matching TRBD1 (5 bases). Germline CDR1 is MDHEN and CDR2 is SYDVKM. CDR3 length equals 12 residues. The V gene lost 8 bases and the J gene lost 3 bases, with 8 bases spanning the gap.

By sample share, this clone is medium-sized (0.01 to 0.1%). V is TRBV27 and J is TRBJ2-1; D is uncertain. Germline assignment: CDR1 MNHEY and CDR2 SMNVEV (reference sequence). The V end lost 6 bases, the J end lost 0 bases, and 15 bases lay between the germline ends. CDR3 length: 16 residues. CDR3 region: CASRPLRTNSYNEQFF. CDR3 bases: TGTGCCAGCAGGCCCCTGAGAACAAACTCCTACAATGAGCAGTTCTTC.

The V and J genes are TRBV7-3 and TRBJ2-1; TRBD1 agrees at 9 bases. The CDR3 loop spans 15 amino acids. Germline assignment: CDR1 SGHTA and CDR2 FQGTGA. Germline trimming cut 5 bases from V and 2 bases from J; bases unmatched to any gene: 4. For the CDR3, the DNA is TGTGCCAGCAGCCAGGGGGACAGGGCCTACAATGAGCAGTTCTTC. This codes for CASSQGDRAYNEQFF.

The genes are TRBV6-5 and TRBJ1-2, with 7 nucleotides matching TRBD1. Germline V gene data show CDR1 as MNHEY and CDR2 as SVGAGI. V shed 6 bases and J 6 bases; nucleotides not matched to a gene: 7. CDR3 length: 13 amino acids. The CDR3 bases are TGTGCCAGCAGGACGACAGGGCCGGATGGCTACACCTTC. Translation gives CASRTTGPDGYTF.

The V call is TRBV6-1, the J call TRBJ1-1, with D uncertain. The CDR3 spans 15 residues. V lost 4 bases to trimming and J lost 1 base, with 13 bases between them. Germline V gene lookup returns CDR1 MNHNS and CDR2 SASEGT. The CDR3 reads CASSVQLAGNTEAFF. DNA of the CDR3: TGTGCCAGCAGTGTACAGTTGGCAGGGAACACTGAAGCTTTCTTT.

This clone was counted between two and nine times. This chain connects TRBV6-5 to TRBJ2-3; D call uncertain. Trimming took 0 bases from V and 2 from J, leaving 6 bases between them. The CDR3 loop spans 14 amino acids. Germline V CDR1 and CDR2: MNHEY, SVGAGI. This chain's CDR3 is CASSYSSATDTQYF. The CDR3 DNA is TGTGCCAGCAGTTACTCTTCCGCCACAGATACGCAGTATTTT.

This chain uses TRBV28 with TRBJ2-3; no firm D call. This CDR3 contains 14 residues. The germline V gene has CDR1 MDHEN and CDR2 SYDVKM. Trimming took off 8 bases at V and 6 bases at J, with 18 bases between the two ends. The DNA for the CDR3 is TGTGCCAGCTGCCCCCAGACCCACGAGGATACGCAGTATTTT. This sequence encodes CASCPQTHEDTQYF.

The J gene is TRBJ1-2, the V gene TRBV9; D gene ambiguous. V gave up 4 bases and J gave up 5 bases, with 12 bases separating them. Per the germline V gene, CDR1 is SGDLS and CDR2 is YYNGEE. The CDR3 spans 13 residues. CDR3 nucleotide sequence: TGTGCCAGCAGCCCCCCGGATGCGTATGGCTACACCTTC. Translated: CASSPPDAYGYTF. The full variable domain, rest sourced from reference TRBV9 and TRBJ1-2, is DSGVTQTPKHLITATGQRVTLRCSPRSGDLSVYWYQQSLDQGLQFLIQYYNGEERAKGNILERFSAQQFPDLHSELNLSSLELGDSALYFCASSPPDAYGYTFGSGTRLTVV.

The chain is built from TRBV6-1 and TRBJ2-1, with unresolved D. V lost 6 bases, J lost 8 bases, and 5 bases lay in between. The CDR3 contains 10 residues. CDR1 and CDR2 (germline): MNHNS, SASEGT. The CDR3 sequence: CASRFYEQFF. In DNA form, the CDR3 reads TGTGCCAGCAGGTTTTATGAGCAGTTCTTC.

The chain links TRBV5-1 to TRBJ1-2, with D perhaps TRBD1 (6 bases). The germline CDR1 and CDR2 sequences are SGHRS and YFSETQ. V lost 2 bases and J 5 bases, leaving 10 bases between the germline ends. The CDR3 contains 13 residues. The DNA of the CDR3 is TGCGCCAGCAGCTTCGAGGGGGATTATGGCTACACCTTC. It specifies CASSFEGDYGYTF.

The chain carries TRBV5-4 and TRBJ1-2, with unresolved D. CDR1 and CDR2 (germline): SGHNT, YYREEE (reference sequence). This CDR3 contains 17 residues. The germline V and J ends were trimmed by 0 bases and 4 bases, with 19 bases remaining between them. CDR3 sequence: CASSLVSGSLLRYGYTF. The CDR3 DNA reads TGTGCCAGCAGCTTGGTCTCGGGGTCGTTACTTCGCTATGGCTACACCTTC.

This chain links TRBV6-1 with TRBJ1-2, with unresolved D. Germline values: CDR1 MNHNS, CDR2 SASEGT. The length of the CDR3 is 14 residues. The germline V and J ends were trimmed by 0 bases and 7 bases, with 12 bases remaining between them. CDR3 sequence: CASSEARPTLGYTF. CDR3 nucleotide sequence: TGTGCCAGCAGTGAAGCGAGGCCGACGCTTGGCTACACCTTC.

The chain recombines TRBV15 with TRBJ1-1, with D possibly TRBD1 on 5 matching bases. CDR3 length equals 15 residues. V was trimmed by 5 bases and J by 5 bases, leaving 18 bases between them. Germline V gene data show CDR1 as LNHNV and CDR2 as YYDKDF (reference sequence). CDR3 DNA sequence: TGTGCCACCAGCGGAGGGGTTATGAGGGGAACTGAAGCTTTCTTT. Its translation: CATSGGVMRGTEAFF.

V and J are TRBV6-1 and TRBJ2-7, with D perhaps TRBD2 (5 bases). The CDR3 covers 12 residues. The V gene's germline CDR1 is MNHNS and CDR2 SASEGT. Trimming took off 3 bases at V and 5 bases at J, with 8 bases between the two ends. The CDR3 here is CASSEWGDEQYF. The CDR3 DNA reads TGTGCCAGCAGTGAGTGGGGAGACGAGCAGTACTTC.

V gene TRBV28 combines with J gene TRBJ1-5, with unresolved D. CDR1 is MDHEN and CDR2 is SYDVKM in the germline V gene. V shed 5 bases and J shed 7 bases, with 15 bases lying between them. CDR3 length: 14 residues. The CDR3 coding sequence is TGTGCCAGCAGTCCCGTGGAATCGACCCAGCCCCAGCATTTT. The encoded protein is CASSPVESTQPQHF.

The J gene is TRBJ2-1, the V gene TRBV5-1; D ambiguous. Trimming shortened V by 1 base and J by 1 base, and 6 bases separated the two germline ends. CDR1 and CDR2 from the germline V gene are SGHRS and YFSETQ. CDR3 length: 14 residues. CDR3 in amino acids: CASSLFGSYNEQFF. CDR3 DNA: TGCGCCAGCAGCTTGTTCGGGTCCTACAATGAGCAGTTCTTC.

V usage is TRBV18 and J usage is TRBJ1-1, with a tentative D call TRBD1 (5 bases). This CDR3 has 15 amino acids. V lost 2 bases and J 0 bases, leaving 10 bases between the germline ends. Germline lookup yields CDR1 KGHSH and CDR2 LQKENI. The CDR3 DNA sequence: TGTGCCAGCTCACCAACGGGGGACGTGAACACTGAAGCTTTCTTT. It specifies CASSPTGDVNTEAFF.